This T cell receptor (beta chain) appears in the sequencing data of a study of identical twins. As to this clonotype: Its antigen is unidentified. One junction end disagrees with the germline gene, perhaps due to a read error.

Study results and caveats: Possibly, invariant MAIT and iNKT cells partly confounded zero-insertion analyses.

The CDR3 sequence is 17 residues long. Per germline, CDR1 SGHTS and CDR2 YDEGEE. cDNA molecules carried unique molecular identifiers, and template switching added a universal primer site. From the 5' RACE reads, TCRdb called clonotypes with MiXCR, one entry per CDR3 protein. The sample comprises about 330,000 distinct CDR3 sequences, 9% to 15% of which are singletons, and approximately 7.5% rests with the top ten. These data were likewise used in another study, on yellow fever vaccine responses in identical twins.

Sequencing was done on a sample of CD8+ T cells sorted from blood. The J gene is TRBJ2-7, the V gene TRBV5-8; the match to TRBD1 covers 8 bases. The source is a woman under 30 in good health. CDR3 nucleotides: TGTGCCGGCAGCCCGAATCCCCACGACAGGGGAAGGGACGAGCAGTACTTC. Its protein is CAGSPNPHDRGRDEQYF.